This passage covers 17 T cell receptor beta chains from one sample sequenced in a study of T cell repertoires in cytomegalovirus infection. Their antigen targets remain unknown. One entry per CDR3 protein, called by TCRdb with MiXCR from the reads. The sample shows approximately 81,000 distinct CDR3 sequences, 24% of them seen only once. Specimen: CD8+ T cells from cultured PBMCs, collected from culture after CMV antigen stimulation. Source of these receptors: a human donor in good health (CMV status not recorded). Some clones in this sample may be carry-over from other donors' samples.

This clonotype was counted ten times or more. The CDR3 DNA reads as TGTGCCAGCAGCCCCCCGAAGGGCGGGAAATCCGAGCAGTACTTC. This encodes CASSPPKGGKSEQYF. The chain recombines TRBV7-9 with TRBJ2-7, with D possibly matching TRBD2 (6 bases). Trimming removed 5 bases from V and 6 bases from J, with 20 bases in between. The CDR3 length is 15 residues. Per germline, CDR1 SEHNR and CDR2 FQNEAQ (reference sequence).

The chain combines TRBV19 with TRBJ1-1; 8 bases match TRBD1. In germline, CDR1 is LNHDA, CDR2 SQIVND (reference sequence). CDR3 length: 15 residues. After removal of 4 bases from V and 5 bases from J, the junction contained 9 bases not matched to a gene. The CDR3 DNA reads as TGTGCCAGTAGTACCGGGACAGGTGGTTGGACTGAAGCTTTCTTT. This sequence encodes CASSTGTGGWTEAFF. The complete variable domain, with remaining parts taken from reference TRBV19 and TRBJ1-1, reads DGGITQSPKYLFRKEGQNVTLSCEQNLNHDAMYWYRQDPGQGLRLIYYSQIVNDFQKGDIAEGYSVSREKKESFPLTVTSAQKNPTAFYLCASSTGTGGWTEAFFGQGTRLTVV.

In its sample, this clonotype was seen many times. CDR3 amino acids: CSARDMTSGIKEQYF. The CDR3, as DNA: TGCAGTGCTAGAGATATGACTAGCGGGATAAAAGAGCAGTACTTC. The J gene is TRBJ2-7, the V gene TRBV20-1; 11 bases are shared with TRBD2. The junction had 8 bases not matched to a gene; V was cut back by 0 bases and J by 7 bases. The CDR3 is made up of 15 amino acids. Germline V gene data show CDR1 as DFQATT and CDR2 as SNEGSKA (reference sequence).

The chain has TRBV18 and TRBJ1-2; tentative D call: TRBD1 (5 bases). Trimming removed 5 bases from V and 5 bases from J, with 18 bases in between. This CDR3 has 15 residues. The V gene's germline CDR1 is KGHSH and CDR2 LQKENI. The CDR3: CASSATDLGPYGYTF. In DNA, the CDR3 is TGTGCCAGCTCAGCCACAGATTTGGGACCTTATGGCTACACCTTC. The whole variable domain, filled in from reference TRBV18 and TRBJ1-2, reads NAGVMQNPRHLVRRRGQEARLRCSPMKGHSHVYWYRQLPEEGLKFMVYLQKENIIDESGMPKERFSAEFPKEGPSILRIQQVVRGDSAAYFCASSATDLGPYGYTFGSGTRLTVV.

This chain joins TRBV10-2 and TRBJ1-6; TRBD1 is a possible D gene (6 bases). Germline CDR1 is WSHSY and CDR2 is SAAADI. The V gene lost 3 bases and the J gene lost 7 bases, with 10 bases spanning the gap. The CDR3 is 14 residues long. Here the CDR3 DNA reads TGCGCCAGCAGTGATGGGGGCCCGAATTCACCCCTCCACTTT. It codes for CASSDGGPNSPLHF.

This clonotype was counted a few times. The chain employs TRBV4-3 and TRBJ1-4; D remains ambiguous. The CDR3 extends over 16 amino acids. V gave up 0 bases and J gave up 0 bases, with 8 bases separating them. Germline V gene sequence: CDR1 LGHNA, CDR2 YSLEER. CDR3 nucleotide sequence: TGCGCCAGCAGCCAAGATCGGGCAGCAACTAATGAAAAACTGTTTTTT. Translating gives CASSQDRAATNEKLFF.

The rearrangement links TRBV9 to TRBJ1-2; 9 positions match TRBD1. V lost 4 bases, J lost 6 bases, and 7 bases stayed unmatched. Germline V lookup: CDR1 SGDLS, CDR2 YYNGEE. The CDR3 has 14 residues. The CDR3 here is CASSLGQGGDGYTF. DNA for the CDR3: TGTGCCAGCAGCCTGGGACAGGGAGGTGATGGCTACACCTTC.

This clonotype appeared many times. The J gene is TRBJ1-4, the V gene TRBV5-4, with D perhaps TRBD1 (6 bases). Germline CDR1 and CDR2: SGHNT and YYREEE (reference sequence). The CDR3 has 19 amino acids. Trimming pared 4 bases from V and 4 bases from J, leaving 26 bases between. Here the CDR3 reads CASSEGDGGSTMSNEKLFF. The CDR3, as DNA: TGTGCCAGCAGCGAGGGGGACGGGGGCTCGACGATGAGTAATGAAAAACTGTTTTTT.

This clonotype was found a few times. This chain links TRBV6-2 or TRBV6-3 with TRBJ1-6; the match to TRBD1 covers 8 bases. The J segment lost 10 bases and the V segment lost 2 bases, leaving 16 bases of the junction unmatched. Germline V CDR1 and CDR2: MNHEY, SVGEGT. This CDR3 has 18 residues. The CDR3 bases are TGTGCCAGCAGTTACGAGTACGGACAGGGATCAGCGGGGTCACCCCTCCACTTT. Protein product: CASSYEYGQGSAGSPLHF.

Concerning this clonotype itself: The germline gene is not matched at one end of the junction; a read error may be the cause. The chain uses TRBV30 and TRBJ2-1; unclear D gene. Germline loops: CDR1 GTSNPN, CDR2 SVGIG (reference sequence). This CDR3 comprises 11 residues. The DNA of the CDR3 is TGTACCTGGAGCCCCGGGAATGAGCAGTTCTTC. Amino acid sequence: CTWSPGNEQFF.

The chain joins TRBV4-2 to TRBJ2-3; 8 bases fit TRBD1. V was pared by 2 bases and J by 1 base, with 5 bases of the junction left unmatched. Germline-derived CDR1 and CDR2 are LGHNA and YNFKEQ. The CDR3 runs 16 residues. The CDR3 is CASSQNPTGGTDTQYF. CDR3 coding DNA: TGTGCCAGCAGCCAAAACCCGACAGGGGGCACAGATACGCAGTATTTT.

The genes are TRBV5-4 and TRBJ2-3, with D unclear. V gave up 2 bases and J gave up 3 bases, with 10 bases separating them. There are 14 residues in the CDR3. Germline V CDR1 and CDR2: SGHNT, YYREEE (reference sequence). CDR3 sequence reads: CASSFRLPTDTQYF. The CDR3 DNA sequence: TGTGCCAGCAGCTTTAGGCTACCGACAGATACGCAGTATTTT.

The gene calls are TRBV18 and TRBJ2-5; D remains unclear. This CDR3 comprises 14 residues. The V end was cut by 3 bases, the J end by 5 bases, with 13 bases between. The germline gives CDR1 KGHSH, CDR2 LQKENI. The DNA for the CDR3 is TGTGCCAGCTCACCCCAGTGGAGCGTCGAGACCCAGTACTTC. Translated: CASSPQWSVETQYF.

This clonotype showed up just a few times. The chain uses TRBV19 and TRBJ1-2; TRBD1 matches at 7 bases. The CDR3 has 14 residues. From germline, CDR1 is LNHDA and CDR2 SQIVND (reference sequence). Losses at the gene ends were 5 bases for V and 2 bases for J; bases not matched to a gene: 5. The CDR3 nucleotides read TGTGCCAGTAGTTCACGACAGGGAAACTATGGCTACACCTTC. It is translated as CASSSRQGNYGYTF.

This clonotype was counted between two and nine times. The chain uses TRBV28 and TRBJ1-1; TRBD1 agrees at 7 bases. Looked up from germline, CDR1 is MDHEN and CDR2 is SYDVKM. The CDR3 length is 14 residues. Trimming took 2 bases from V and 8 from J; bases not matched to a gene: 8. CDR3 DNA sequence: TGTGCCAGCAGTTTAATCCTGACAGGGAGGGAAGCTTTCTTT. It encodes CASSLILTGREAFF.

This chain connects TRBV7-4 to TRBJ2-5; D possibly uses TRBD1 or TRBD2 (6 bases each). Germline-derived CDR1 and CDR2 are SGHVT and SQSDAQ. CDR3 length equals 14 residues. The V gene lost 5 bases and the J gene lost 5 bases, with 15 bases spanning the gap. The CDR3 bases are TGTGCCAGCAGCACCCCCGGGGGCAGGGAGACCCAGTACTTC. This gives the protein CASSTPGGRETQYF. The variable domain in full, completed from reference TRBV7-4 and TRBJ2-5, reads GAGVSQSPRYKVAKRGRDVALRCDSISGHVTLYWYRQTLGQGSEVLTYSQSDAQRDKSGRPSGRFSAERPERSVSTLKIQRTEQGDSAVYLCASSTPGGRETQYFGPGTRLLVL.

This rearrangement joins TRBV6-2 or TRBV6-3 to TRBJ2-7; D remains ambiguous. This CDR3 spans 18 amino acids. Trimming took off 0 bases at V and 3 bases at J, with 21 bases between the two ends. Germline values: CDR1 MNHEY, CDR2 SVGEGT. This CDR3 reads CASSYSSTGQSGYYEQYF. CDR3 coding DNA: TGTGCCAGCAGTTACTCGAGTACGGGCCAATCCGGGTACTACGAGCAGTACTTC.